This TCR beta chain was found in a study of blood T cell repertoires in COVID-19. As for the study in general: COVID-19 samples from acute and convalescent phases originated in the United States, Italy and Spain.

Original processing notes: How many nucleated cells were present was estimated from reference gene primer amplification. TCRdb's table, derived via immunoSEQ multiplex PCR, lists solely in-frame clones and lacks some. D and trimming were read from the DNA, whereas the V and J calls and clone size are those reported in that table. The sample holds 130,000 to 150,000 clones, 80% to 85% seen once. V lost 6 bases to trimming and J lost 0 bases, with 11 bases between them. CDR3 length equals 14 residues. Germline V lookup: CDR1 LGHNT, CDR2 FRNRAP. This TCR came from a human donor in a cohort sampled during active COVID-19. The sequenced material came from peripheral blood. The chain uses TRBV12-5 and TRBJ1-1; D perhaps matches TRBD1 (6 bases). The CDR3, as DNA: TGTGCTAGTGGATGGGACACTTTGAACACTGAAGCTTTCTTT. Its translation: CASGWDTLNTEAFF. Full variable domain (rest looked up from reference TRBV12-5 and TRBJ1-1): DARVTQTPRHKVTEMGQEVTMRCQPILGHNTVFWYRQTMMQGLELLAYFRNRAPLDDSGMPKDRFSAEMPDATLATLKIQPSEPRDSAVYFCASGWDTLNTEAFFGQGTRLTVV.